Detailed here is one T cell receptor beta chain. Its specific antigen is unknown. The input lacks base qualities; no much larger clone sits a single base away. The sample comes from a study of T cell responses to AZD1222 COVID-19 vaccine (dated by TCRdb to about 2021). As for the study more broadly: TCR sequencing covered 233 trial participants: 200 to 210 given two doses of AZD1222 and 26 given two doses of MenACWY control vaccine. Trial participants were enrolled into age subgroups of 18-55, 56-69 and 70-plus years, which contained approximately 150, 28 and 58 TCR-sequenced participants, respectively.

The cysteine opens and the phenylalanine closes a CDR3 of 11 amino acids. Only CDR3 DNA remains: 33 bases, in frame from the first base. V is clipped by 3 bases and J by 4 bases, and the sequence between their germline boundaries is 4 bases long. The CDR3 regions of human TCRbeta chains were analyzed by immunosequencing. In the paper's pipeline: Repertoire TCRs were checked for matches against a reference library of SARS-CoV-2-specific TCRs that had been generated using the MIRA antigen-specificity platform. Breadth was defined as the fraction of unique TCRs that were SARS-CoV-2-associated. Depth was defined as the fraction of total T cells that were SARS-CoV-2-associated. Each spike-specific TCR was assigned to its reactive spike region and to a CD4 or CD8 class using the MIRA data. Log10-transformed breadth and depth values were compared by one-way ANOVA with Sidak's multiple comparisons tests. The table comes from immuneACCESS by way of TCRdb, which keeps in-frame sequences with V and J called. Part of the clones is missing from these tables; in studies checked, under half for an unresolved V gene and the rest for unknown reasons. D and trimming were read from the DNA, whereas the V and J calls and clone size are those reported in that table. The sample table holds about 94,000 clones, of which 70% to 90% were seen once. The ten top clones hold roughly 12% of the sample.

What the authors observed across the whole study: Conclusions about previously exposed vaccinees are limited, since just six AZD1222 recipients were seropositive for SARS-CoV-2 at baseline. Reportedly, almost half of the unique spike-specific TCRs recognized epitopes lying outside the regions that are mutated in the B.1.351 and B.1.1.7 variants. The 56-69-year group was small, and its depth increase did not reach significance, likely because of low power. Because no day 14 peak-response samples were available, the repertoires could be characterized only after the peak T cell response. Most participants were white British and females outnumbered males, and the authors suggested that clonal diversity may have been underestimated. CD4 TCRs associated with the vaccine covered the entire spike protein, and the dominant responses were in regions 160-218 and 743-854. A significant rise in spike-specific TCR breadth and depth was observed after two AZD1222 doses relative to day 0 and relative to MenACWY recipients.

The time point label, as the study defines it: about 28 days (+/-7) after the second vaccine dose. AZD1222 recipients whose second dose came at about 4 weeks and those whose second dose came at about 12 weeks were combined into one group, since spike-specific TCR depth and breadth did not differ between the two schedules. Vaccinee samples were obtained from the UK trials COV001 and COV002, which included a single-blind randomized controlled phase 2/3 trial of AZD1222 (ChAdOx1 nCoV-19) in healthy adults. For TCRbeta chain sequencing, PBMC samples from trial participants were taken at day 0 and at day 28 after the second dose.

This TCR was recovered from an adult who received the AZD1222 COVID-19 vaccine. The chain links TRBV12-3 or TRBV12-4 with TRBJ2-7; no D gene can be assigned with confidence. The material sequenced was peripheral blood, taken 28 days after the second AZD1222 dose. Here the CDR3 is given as CASSFGYEQYF. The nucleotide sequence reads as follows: TGTGCCAGCAGTTTCGGTTACGAGCAGTACTTC.